This is a list of T cell receptor beta chains from one sample in a study of cytomegalovirus exposure and HLA in healthy donors. Method: immunoSEQ multiplex PCR; TCRdb's copy keeps in-frame clones and lacks some. The repertoire holds approximately 100,000 clones, with about 81% as singletons. Source material: PBMCs. These receptors originate from a man between 35 and 55 years old in good health and CMV-seronegative. Both conserved end residues are part of each CDR3. The order of the fields is V gene, clone size, CDR3 protein. Only some rows state a clone size, as once, few, many or a class for expanded clones.

V: TRBV7-8; size: -; CDR3: CASSPSGTVYGYTF
V: TRBV27; size: -; CDR3: CASSSGLARETQYF
V: TRBV5-6; size: -; CDR3: CASSTGSEWASEQYF
V: TRBV4-3; size: -; CDR3: CASSQDQGSELFF
V: TRBV5-4; size: once; CDR3: CASSLGPETAYEQYF
V: TRBV7-3; size: -; CDR3: CASSGGGGQFF
V: TRBV6-1; size: once; CDR3: CASSLQGKGQPQHF
V: TRBV28; size: -; CDR3: CASSSPGQEIENQPQHF
V: TRBV5-1; size: -; CDR3: CASSLAPGQNYGYTF
V: TRBV5-1; size: -; CDR3: CASSPKVVSSYEQYF
V: TRBV27; size: -; CDR3: CASSLQGSPLHF
V: TRBV6-1; size: few; CDR3: CASSEWDRGRNQPQHF
V: TRBV11-1; size: -; CDR3: CASSPGTHQETQYF
V: TRBV11-2; size: -; CDR3: CASTVPGLSREQYF
V: TRBV5-4; size: once; CDR3: CASSLDMNTEAFF
V: TRBV27; size: -; CDR3: CASRTGAYEQYF